This T cell receptor beta chain comes out of a study of blood T cells in healthy people across ages. At the level of the study: Every two T cells gave about one barcoded beta molecule via template switching.

A word on this clonotype: One end of the junction is discordant with germline, which a read error may explain.

Germline loops: CDR1 SEHNR, CDR2 FQNEAQ (reference sequence). This CDR3 has 15 residues. A sample-barcoded 5' primer and a J-beta primer mix were used in a second PCR of roughly 6 to 11 cycles. Each cDNA was tagged by a template-switch adaptor containing 12 random nucleotides. Each CDR3 protein is one row after TCRdb ran MiXCR on the 5' RACE reads. The table lists 2 million or so distinct CDR3 sequences, roughly 50% of them singletons. The clonotype originates from a woman aged 40 to 50 in good health. This chain links TRBV7-9 with TRBJ1-6, with 9 bases aligning to TRBD1. The material sequenced was blood. CDR3 residues: CASSTGQGYSSPLHF. DNA for the CDR3: TGTGCCAGCAGCACAGGACAGGGGTATAGTTCACCCCTCCACTTT.